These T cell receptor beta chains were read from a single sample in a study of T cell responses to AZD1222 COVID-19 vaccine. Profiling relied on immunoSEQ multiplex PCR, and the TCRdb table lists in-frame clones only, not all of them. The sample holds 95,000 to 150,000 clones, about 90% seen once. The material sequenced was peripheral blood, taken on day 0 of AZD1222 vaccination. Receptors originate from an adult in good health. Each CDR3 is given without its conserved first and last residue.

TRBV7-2 ASSLVGLGAF
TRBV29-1 SVTSGALGTEAF
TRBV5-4 ASSLAVSDGEQY
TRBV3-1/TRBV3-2 ASSQGSDGANVLT
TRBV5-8 ASSQGDHSNQPQH
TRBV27 ASRTGQGTF
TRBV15 ATSRATGDHTEAF
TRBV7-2 ASSLVSQGGQPQH
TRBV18 ASSPLSRETQY
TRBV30 AWSVQSNQPQH
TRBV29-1 SVTPAGGLYNEQF
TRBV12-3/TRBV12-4 ASSPAEYNEQF
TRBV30 AWRPPGPFMAQH
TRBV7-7 ASSLVPARGGELF
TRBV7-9 ASSPGADQPQH
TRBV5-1 ASSLGRGNEKLF
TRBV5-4 ASSLPGQGGAEAF
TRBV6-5 ASSYSRGMTGELF